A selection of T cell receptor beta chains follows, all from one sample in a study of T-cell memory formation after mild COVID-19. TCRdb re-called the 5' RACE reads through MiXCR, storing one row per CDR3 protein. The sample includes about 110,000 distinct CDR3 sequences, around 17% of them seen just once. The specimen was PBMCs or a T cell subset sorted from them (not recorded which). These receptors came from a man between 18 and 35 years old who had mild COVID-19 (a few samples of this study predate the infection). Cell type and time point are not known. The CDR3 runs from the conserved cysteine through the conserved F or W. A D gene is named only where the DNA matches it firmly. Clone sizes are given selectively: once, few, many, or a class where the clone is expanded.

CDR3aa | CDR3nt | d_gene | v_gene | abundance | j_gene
CASSYSVNPNYGYTF | TGTGCCAGCAGTTACTCGGTCAATCCAAACTATGGCTACACCTTC | - | TRBV6-5 | few | TRBJ1-2
CASSAPRGREKLFF | TGTGCCAGCAGTGCCCCGCGGGGACGGGAAAAACTGTTTTTT | - | TRBV12-3/TRBV12-4 | - | TRBJ1-4
CASSLWNTEAFF | TGTGCCAGCAGTTTATGGAACACTGAAGCTTTCTTT | - | TRBV12-3/TRBV12-4 | - | TRBJ1-1
CASSSADTQYF | TGTGCCAGCAGCTCCGCGGATACGCAGTATTTT | - | TRBV11-2 | - | TRBJ2-3
CASSMEGYTEAFF | TGTGCCAGTAGTATGGAGGGATACACTGAAGCTTTCTTT | - | TRBV19 | few | TRBJ1-1
CSAEPGEKLFF | TGCAGTGCGGAGCCGGGAGAAAAACTGTTTTTT | - | TRBV20-1 | - | TRBJ1-4
CASSPLAGRSYEQYF | TGTGCCAGCAGCCCACTAGCGGGGCGATCCTACGAGCAGTACTTC | TRBD2 | TRBV7-6 | few | TRBJ2-7
CASSPVIGFSGNTIYF | TGCGCCAGCAGCCCGGTTATCGGCTTTTCTGGAAACACCATATATTTT | - | TRBV5-1 | few | TRBJ1-3
CASSLAKWHTEAFF | TGTGCCAGCAGCTTAGCCAAGTGGCACACTGAAGCTTTCTTT | - | TRBV7-2 | few | TRBJ1-1
CASSPPGQGSTGELFF | TGTGCCAGCAGCCCCCCCGGACAGGGGAGCACCGGGGAGCTGTTTTTT | TRBD1 | TRBV7-3 | - | TRBJ2-2
CASSPPSNADTQYF | TGTGCCAGCAGCCCTCCATCAAATGCCGATACGCAGTATTTT | - | TRBV9 | few | TRBJ2-3
CSVPAGDHKNIQYF | TGCAGTGTTCCAGCGGGGGACCACAAAAACATTCAGTACTTC | TRBD2 | TRBV20-1 | - | TRBJ2-4
CASSHYTGKDTEAFF | TGTGCCAGCAGCCATTATACAGGGAAGGACACTGAAGCTTTCTTT | - | TRBV11-2 | - | TRBJ1-1
CASSFPGTHTDTQYF | TGTGCCAGCAGCTTCCCCGGGACTCACACAGATACGCAGTATTTT | - | TRBV5-5 | - | TRBJ2-3
CASGSRVAGPYNEQFF | TGTGCTAGTGGCTCGAGGGTAGCGGGGCCGTACAATGAGCAGTTCTTC | TRBD2 | TRBV12-5 | - | TRBJ2-1
CASNRPSGANVLTF | TGTGCCAGCAACAGGCCCTCTGGGGCCAACGTCCTGACTTTC | - | TRBV28 | - | TRBJ2-6
CSADRGGTGELFF | TGCAGCGCAGACAGAGGGGGCACCGGGGAGCTGTTTTTT | - | TRBV29-1 | - | TRBJ2-2
CASSYSMPTDSPLHF | TGTGCCAGCAGTTACTCGATGCCGACTGATTCACCCCTCCACTTT | - | TRBV6-5 | few | TRBJ1-6
CASSLRGGWYNEQFF | TGCGCCAGCAGCTTGCGGGGGGGATGGTACAATGAGCAGTTCTTC | TRBD2 | TRBV5-1 | - | TRBJ2-1
CAISERRGVTDTQYF | TGTGCCATCAGTGAAAGGCGGGGGGTCACAGATACGCAGTATTTT | TRBD2 | TRBV10-3 | few | TRBJ2-3
CASTKTLGTGNKDQPQHF | TGTGCCAGCACTAAAACGCTTGGGACAGGGAACAAGGATCAGCCCCAGCATTTT | TRBD1 | TRBV12-3/TRBV12-4 | - | TRBJ1-5
CASSQAPGGRGNTDTQYF | TGCGCCAGCAGCCAAGCCCCGGGGGGCCGGGGAAACACAGATACGCAGTATTTT | - | TRBV4-3 | - | TRBJ2-3
CASSLAAGGGYTQYF | TGTGCCAGCAGCTTAGCAGCGGGGGGTGGATATACGCAGTATTTT | TRBD2 | TRBV7-2 | few | TRBJ2-3
CSAGVKRNYGYTF | TGCAGTGCTGGGGTTAAGAGGAACTATGGCTACACCTTC | - | TRBV20-1 | - | TRBJ1-2
CSVDRVRGNTIYF | TGCAGCGTTGATAGAGTGAGGGGAAACACCATATATTTT | - | TRBV29-1 | few | TRBJ1-3
CASSLMSGTQETQYF | TGTGCCAGCAGCTTAATGAGCGGGACTCAAGAGACCCAGTACTTC | TRBD2 | TRBV7-2 | - | TRBJ2-5
CASSLDRGGGYTF | TGTGCCAGCAGCTTAGATCGGGGCGGTGGCTACACCTTC | - | TRBV7-8 | - | TRBJ1-2
CASSTMGARKDTQYF | TGTGCCAGCTCCACGATGGGGGCGAGAAAAGATACGCAGTATTTT | - | TRBV18 | many | TRBJ2-3
CASSSIYKADGYTF | TGTGCCAGCAGCTCGATCTACAAGGCCGATGGCTACACCTTC | - | TRBV5-4 | - | TRBJ1-2
CASRSRDSRGFSSNQPQHF | TGTGCCAGCAGGTCCCGGGACAGCCGTGGATTTTCCAGCAATCAGCCCCAGCATTTT | TRBD1 | TRBV6-5 | many | TRBJ1-5
CASSEHSLNIQYF | TGCGCCAGCAGTGAACACTCGCTGAACATTCAGTACTTC | - | TRBV10-2 | many | TRBJ2-4
CASSQEGTEAFF | TGTGCCAGCAGCCAAGAGGGCACTGAAGCTTTCTTT | - | TRBV3-1 | - | TRBJ1-1
CASRPGLAGNEQYF | TGTGCCAGCCGACCGGGACTAGCGGGGAACGAGCAGTACTTC | TRBD2 | TRBV6-5 | many | TRBJ2-7
CASRRQGGAEAFF | TGTGCCAGCAGAAGACAGGGAGGCGCTGAAGCTTTCTTT | TRBD1 | TRBV6-5 | - | TRBJ1-1
CASSQDRASTQYF | TGTGCCAGTAGCCAGGACAGGGCGAGTACGCAGTATTTT | TRBD1 | TRBV19 | - | TRBJ2-3
CASSAGWGDEKLFF | TGCGCCAGCAGCGCAGGGTGGGGAGATGAAAAACTGTTTTTT | - | TRBV5-1 | - | TRBJ1-4
CASSPQASSTGELFF | TGCGCCAGCAGCCCACAAGCGTCTTCTACCGGGGAGCTGTTTTTT | - | TRBV5-1 | few | TRBJ2-2
CASSFYSHSEQFF | TGTGCCAGCAGCTTTTATTCTCATAGTGAGCAGTTCTTC | - | TRBV11-2 | - | TRBJ2-1
CASSWSVSGNTIYF | TGTGCCAGCAGCTGGAGCGTCTCTGGAAACACCATATATTTT | - | TRBV7-9 | - | TRBJ1-3
CASSYSGGAGNYGYTF | TGTGCCAGCAGTTACTCAGGGGGGGCAGGGAACTATGGCTACACCTTC | - | TRBV6-5 | few | TRBJ1-2
CASSAQAGQGANYEQYF | TGTGCCAGCAGCGCTCAAGCCGGACAGGGGGCAAACTACGAGCAGTACTTC | TRBD1 | TRBV9 | few | TRBJ2-7
CGSSFGTASTDTQYF | TGTGGCAGCAGCTTCGGGACAGCTAGCACAGATACGCAGTATTTT | TRBD1 | TRBV7-9 | - | TRBJ2-3
CASSQDRQGVYEQYF | TGCGCCAGCAGCCAAGATAGACAGGGAGTTTACGAGCAGTACTTC | TRBD1 | TRBV4-3 | - | TRBJ2-7
CSAPRDPPETQYF | TGCAGTGCTCCCAGAGACCCCCCAGAGACCCAGTACTTC | - | TRBV20-1 | few | TRBJ2-5
CASSQAPTGQGGLYGYTF | TGCGCCAGCAGCCAAGCCCCTACGGGACAGGGGGGCCTCTATGGCTACACCTTC | TRBD1 | TRBV4-3 | few | TRBJ1-2
CASSFFRGNEQFF | TGTGCCAGCAGTTTCTTTCGGGGCAATGAGCAGTTCTTC | - | TRBV12-3/TRBV12-4 | - | TRBJ2-1
CASSLEWGANTEAFF | TGCGCCAGCAGCTTGGAATGGGGTGCCAACACTGAAGCTTTCTTT | - | TRBV5-1 | few | TRBJ1-1
CASRFTGDEQYF | TGTGCCAGCAGATTCACAGGGGACGAGCAGTACTTC | TRBD1 | TRBV2 | few | TRBJ2-7
CSARTLGSTDTQYF | TGCAGTGCCCGGACCCTAGGTAGCACAGATACGCAGTATTTT | - | TRBV20-1 | many | TRBJ2-3
CASSYSAGQLGKETQYF | TGTGCCAGCAGTTACTCCGCGGGTCAGTTGGGGAAAGAGACCCAGTACTTC | - | TRBV6-2/TRBV6-3 | - | TRBJ2-5
CASSQEARVREETQYF | TGCGCCAGCAGCCAAGAAGCGAGGGTCAGGGAAGAGACCCAGTACTTC | - | TRBV4-3 | few | TRBJ2-5
CASKGGETNSPLHF | TGTGCCAGTAAAGGGGGCGAAACGAATTCACCCCTCCACTTT | TRBD1 | TRBV2 | - | TRBJ1-6
CSARVTSAVALRTEAFF | TGCAGTGCTAGAGTCACCTCGGCAGTGGCCCTGCGGACTGAAGCTTTCTTT | - | TRBV20-1 | few | TRBJ1-1
CASSTQGVYGYTF | TGTGCCAGCAGCACACAGGGGGTCTATGGCTACACCTTC | TRBD1 | TRBV5-4 | few | TRBJ1-2